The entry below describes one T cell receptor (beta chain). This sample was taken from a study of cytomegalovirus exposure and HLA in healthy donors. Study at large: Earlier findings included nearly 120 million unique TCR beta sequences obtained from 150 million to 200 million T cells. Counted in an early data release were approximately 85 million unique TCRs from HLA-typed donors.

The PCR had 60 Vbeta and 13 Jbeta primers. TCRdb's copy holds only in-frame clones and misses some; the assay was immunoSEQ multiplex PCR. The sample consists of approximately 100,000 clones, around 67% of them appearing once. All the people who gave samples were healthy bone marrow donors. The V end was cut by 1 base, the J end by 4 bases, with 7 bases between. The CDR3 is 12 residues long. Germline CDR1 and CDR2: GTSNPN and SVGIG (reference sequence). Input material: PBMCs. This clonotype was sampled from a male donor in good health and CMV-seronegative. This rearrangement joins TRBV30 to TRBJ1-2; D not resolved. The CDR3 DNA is TGTGCCTGGAGTGAGAACAGCTATGGCTACACCTTC. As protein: CAWSENSYGYTF.